This TCR beta chain appears in the sequencing data of a study of beta chain features in type 1 diabetes. Germline loops: CDR1 LGHNA, CDR2 YSLEER. The V end was cut by 1 base, the J end by 1 base, with 8 bases between. This CDR3 has 14 amino acids. Of note for this clone: The antigen is undetermined.

What was sequenced were expressed TCRB transcripts, since all of the isolated RNA had been reverse transcribed. Clones were read by immunoSEQ multiplex PCR, and TCRdb kept only the in-frame ones, dropping some. The sample yields 430,000 or so clones, roughly 11% seen once. Study-wide points: Shorter TCRB CDR3s, moderately but significantly so, were found in Type 1 diabetes patients in all four CD4+ subsets.

Sequencing used naive CD4+ T cells from blood. The chain couples TRBV4-3 to TRBJ2-7, with D maybe TRBD2 (6 bases). The receptor comes from a woman aged 18-29 years in good health. The CDR3 nucleotides read TGCGCCAGCAGCCAAGGGCGGGGTTCCTACGAGCAGTACTTC. Translating gives CASSQGRGSYEQYF.